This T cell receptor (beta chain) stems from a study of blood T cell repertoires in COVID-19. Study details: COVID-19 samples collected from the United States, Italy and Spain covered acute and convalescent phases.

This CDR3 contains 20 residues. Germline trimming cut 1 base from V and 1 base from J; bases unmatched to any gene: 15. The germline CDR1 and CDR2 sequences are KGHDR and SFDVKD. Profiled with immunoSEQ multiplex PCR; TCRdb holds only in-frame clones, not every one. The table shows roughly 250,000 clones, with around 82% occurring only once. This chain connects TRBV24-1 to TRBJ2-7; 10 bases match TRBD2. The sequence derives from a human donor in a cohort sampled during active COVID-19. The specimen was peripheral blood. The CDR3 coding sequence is TGTGCCACCAGTGATTTCAGTGGGTCGTCTAGCGGGAGAGTATCCTACGAGCAGTACTTC. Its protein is CATSDFSGSSSGRVSYEQYF.